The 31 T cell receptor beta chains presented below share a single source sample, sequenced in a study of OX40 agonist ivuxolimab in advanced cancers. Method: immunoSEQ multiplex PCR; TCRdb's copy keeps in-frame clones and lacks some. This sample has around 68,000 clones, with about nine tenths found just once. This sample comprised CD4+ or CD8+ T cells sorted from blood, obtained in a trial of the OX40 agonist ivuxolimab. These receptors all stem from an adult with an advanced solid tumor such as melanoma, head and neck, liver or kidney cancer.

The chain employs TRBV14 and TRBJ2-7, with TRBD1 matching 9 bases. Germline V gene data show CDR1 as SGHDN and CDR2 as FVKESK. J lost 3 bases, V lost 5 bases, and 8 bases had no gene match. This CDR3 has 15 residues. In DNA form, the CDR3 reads TGTGCCAGCAGCTTTCCCGGGACAGGGATCTACGAGCAGTACTTC. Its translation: CASSFPGTGIYEQYF.

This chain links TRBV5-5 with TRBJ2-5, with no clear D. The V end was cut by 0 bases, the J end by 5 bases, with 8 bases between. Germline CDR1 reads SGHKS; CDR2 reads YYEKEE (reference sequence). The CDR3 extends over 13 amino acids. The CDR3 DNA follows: TGTGCCAGCAGCTTGGTAGGACCGGAGACCCAGTACTTC. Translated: CASSLVGPETQYF. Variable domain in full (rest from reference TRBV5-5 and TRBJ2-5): DAGVTQSPTHLIKTRGQQVTLRCSPISGHKSVSWYQQVLGQGPQFIFQYYEKEERGRGNFPDRFSARQFPNYSSELNVNALLLGDSALYLCASSLVGPETQYFGPGTRLLVL.

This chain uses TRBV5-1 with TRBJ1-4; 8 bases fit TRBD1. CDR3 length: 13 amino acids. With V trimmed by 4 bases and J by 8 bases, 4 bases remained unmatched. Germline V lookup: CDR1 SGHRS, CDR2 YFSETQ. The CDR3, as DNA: TGCGCCAGCAGCGAACAGGGGGGCGAAAAACTGTTTTTT. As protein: CASSEQGGEKLFF. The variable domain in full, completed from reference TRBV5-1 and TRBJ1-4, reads KAGVTQTPRYLIKTRGQQVTLSCSPISGHRSVSWYQQTPGQGLQFLFEYFSETQRNKGNFPGRFSGRQFSNSRSEMNVSTLELGDSALYLCASSEQGGEKLFFGSGTQLSVL.

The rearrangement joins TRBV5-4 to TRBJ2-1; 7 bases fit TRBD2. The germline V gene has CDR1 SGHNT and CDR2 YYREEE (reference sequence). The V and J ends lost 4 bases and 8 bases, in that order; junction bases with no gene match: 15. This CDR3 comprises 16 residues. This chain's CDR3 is CASSPPAGVAVYEQFF. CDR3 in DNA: TGTGCCAGCAGCCCCCCGGCGGGGGTAGCGGTCTATGAGCAGTTCTTC. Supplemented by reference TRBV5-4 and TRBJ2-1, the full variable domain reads ETGVTQSPTHLIKTRGQQVTLRCSSQSGHNTVSWYQQALGQGPQFIFQYYREEENGRGNFPPRFSGLQFPNYSSELNVNALELDDSALYLCASSPPAGVAVYEQFFGPGTRLTVL.

This CDR3 is CASSPGTGNQPQHF. As DNA, the CDR3 is TGCGCCAGCAGCCCCGGGACCGGAAATCAGCCCCAGCATTTT. V usage is TRBV4-1 and J usage is TRBJ1-5; tentatively, D is TRBD1 (5 bases). V gave up 4 bases and J gave up 4 bases, with 11 bases separating them. The CDR3 consists of 14 residues. Per the germline V gene, CDR1 is MGHRA and CDR2 is YSYEKL.

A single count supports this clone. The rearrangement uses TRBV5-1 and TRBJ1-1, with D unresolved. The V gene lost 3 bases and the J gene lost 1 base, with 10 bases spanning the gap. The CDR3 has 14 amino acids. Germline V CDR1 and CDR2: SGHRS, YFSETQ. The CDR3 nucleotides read TGCGCCAGCAGCTCCGGGTTGGGGAACACTGAAGCTTTCTTT. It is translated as CASSSGLGNTEAFF.

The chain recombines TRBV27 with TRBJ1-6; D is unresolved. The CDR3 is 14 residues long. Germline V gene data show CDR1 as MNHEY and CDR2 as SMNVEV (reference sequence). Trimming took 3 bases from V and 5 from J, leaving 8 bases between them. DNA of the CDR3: TGTGCCAGCAGTTTCTGGAGGGATAATTCACCCCTCCACTTT. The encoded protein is CASSFWRDNSPLHF.

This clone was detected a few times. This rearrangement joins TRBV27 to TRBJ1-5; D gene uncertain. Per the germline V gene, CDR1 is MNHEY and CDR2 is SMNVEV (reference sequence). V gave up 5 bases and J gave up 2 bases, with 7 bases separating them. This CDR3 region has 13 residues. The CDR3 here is CASSGQGNQPQHF. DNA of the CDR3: TGTGCCAGCAGTGGGCAGGGCAATCAGCCCCAGCATTTT.

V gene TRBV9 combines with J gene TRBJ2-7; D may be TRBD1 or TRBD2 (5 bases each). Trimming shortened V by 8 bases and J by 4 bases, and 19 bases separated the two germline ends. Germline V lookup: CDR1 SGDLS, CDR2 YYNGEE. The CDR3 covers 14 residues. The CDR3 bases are TGTGCCAGGACTCATTGGGGGATCCTTTACGAGCAGTACTTC. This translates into CARTHWGILYEQYF.

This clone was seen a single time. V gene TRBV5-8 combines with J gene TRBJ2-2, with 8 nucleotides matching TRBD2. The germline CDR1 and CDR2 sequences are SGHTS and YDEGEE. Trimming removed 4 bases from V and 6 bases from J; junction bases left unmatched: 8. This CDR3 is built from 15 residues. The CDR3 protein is CASSPHGGAPGELFF. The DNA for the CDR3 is TGTGCCAGCAGCCCCCACGGGGGGGCACCCGGGGAGCTGTTTTTT.

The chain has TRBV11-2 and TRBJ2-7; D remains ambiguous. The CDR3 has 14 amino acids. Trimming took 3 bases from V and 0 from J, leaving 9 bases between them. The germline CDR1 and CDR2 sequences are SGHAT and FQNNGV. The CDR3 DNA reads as TGTGCCAGCAGCTTGGATTATGCCTCCTACGAGCAGTACTTC. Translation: CASSLDYASYEQYF.

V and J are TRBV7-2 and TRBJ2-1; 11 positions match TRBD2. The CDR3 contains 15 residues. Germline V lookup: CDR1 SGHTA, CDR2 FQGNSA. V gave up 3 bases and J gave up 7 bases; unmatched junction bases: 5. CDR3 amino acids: CASSFFPSGGNEQFF. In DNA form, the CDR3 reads TGTGCCAGCAGCTTCTTTCCTAGCGGGGGGAATGAGCAGTTCTTC.

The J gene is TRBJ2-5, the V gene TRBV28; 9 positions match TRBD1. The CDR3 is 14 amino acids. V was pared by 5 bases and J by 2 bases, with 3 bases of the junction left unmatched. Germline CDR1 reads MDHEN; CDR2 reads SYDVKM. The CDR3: CASSLGTGQETQYF. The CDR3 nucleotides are TGTGCCAGCAGTCTAGGGACAGGGCAAGAGACCCAGTACTTC. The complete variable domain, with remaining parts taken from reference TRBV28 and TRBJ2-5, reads DVKVTQSSRYLVKRTGEKVFLECVQDMDHENMFWYRQDPGLGLRLIYFSYDVKMKEKGDIPEGYSVSREKKERFSLILESASTNQTSMYLCASSLGTGQETQYFGPGTRLLVL.

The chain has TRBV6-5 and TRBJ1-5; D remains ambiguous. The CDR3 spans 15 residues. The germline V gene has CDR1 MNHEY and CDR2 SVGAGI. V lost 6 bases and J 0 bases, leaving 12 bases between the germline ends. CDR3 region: CASSGSSYSNQPQHF. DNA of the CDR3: TGTGCCAGCAGCGGTTCGTCATATAGCAATCAGCCCCAGCATTTT.

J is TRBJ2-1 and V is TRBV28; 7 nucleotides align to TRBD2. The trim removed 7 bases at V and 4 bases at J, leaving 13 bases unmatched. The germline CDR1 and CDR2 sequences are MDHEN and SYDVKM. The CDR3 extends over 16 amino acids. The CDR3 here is CASNIGGGVKYNEQFF. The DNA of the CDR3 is TGTGCCAGCAACATCGGGGGAGGGGTAAAGTACAATGAGCAGTTCTTC. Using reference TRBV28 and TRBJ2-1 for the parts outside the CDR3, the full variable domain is DVKVTQSSRYLVKRTGEKVFLECVQDMDHENMFWYRQDPGLGLRLIYFSYDVKMKEKGDIPEGYSVSREKKERFSLILESASTNQTSMYLCASNIGGGVKYNEQFFGPGTRLTVL.

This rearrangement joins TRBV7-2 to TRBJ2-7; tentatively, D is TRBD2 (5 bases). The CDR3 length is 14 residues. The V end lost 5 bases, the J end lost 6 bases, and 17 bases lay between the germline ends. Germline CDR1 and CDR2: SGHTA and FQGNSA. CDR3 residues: CASSQPSGSSEQYF. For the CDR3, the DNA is TGTGCCAGCAGCCAACCCTCGGGGAGCTCCGAGCAGTACTTC.

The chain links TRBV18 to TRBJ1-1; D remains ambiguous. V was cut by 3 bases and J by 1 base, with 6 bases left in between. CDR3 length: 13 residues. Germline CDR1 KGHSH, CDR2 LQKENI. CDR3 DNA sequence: TGTGCCAGCTCACCGGTCAAGAACACTGAAGCTTTCTTT. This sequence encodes CASSPVKNTEAFF.

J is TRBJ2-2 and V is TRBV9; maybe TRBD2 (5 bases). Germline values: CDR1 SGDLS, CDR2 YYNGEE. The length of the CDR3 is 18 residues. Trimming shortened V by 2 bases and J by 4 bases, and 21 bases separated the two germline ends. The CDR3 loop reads CASSVSEREVRSTGELFF. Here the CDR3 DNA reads TGTGCCAGCAGCGTTTCGGAGAGGGAAGTAAGAAGCACCGGGGAGCTGTTTTTT.

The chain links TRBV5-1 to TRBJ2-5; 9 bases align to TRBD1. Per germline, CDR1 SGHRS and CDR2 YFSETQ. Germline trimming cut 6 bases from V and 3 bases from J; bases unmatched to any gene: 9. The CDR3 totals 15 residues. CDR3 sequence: CASIRDRTGEETQYF. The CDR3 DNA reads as TGCGCCAGCATCAGGGACAGGACAGGGGAAGAGACCCAGTACTTC.

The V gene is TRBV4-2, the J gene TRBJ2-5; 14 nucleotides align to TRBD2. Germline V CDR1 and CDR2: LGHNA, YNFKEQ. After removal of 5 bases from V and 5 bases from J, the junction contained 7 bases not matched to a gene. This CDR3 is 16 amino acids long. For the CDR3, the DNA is TGTGCCAGCAGCGGACTAGCGGGAGGAAATAAGGAGACCCAGTACTTC. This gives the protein CASSGLAGGNKETQYF.

The CDR3 region is CASTMTQAQETQYF. For the CDR3, the DNA is TGTGCCAGCACCATGACCCAGGCCCAAGAGACCCAGTACTTC. The gene calls are TRBV2 and TRBJ2-5; D is unclear. V lost 7 bases to trimming and J lost 1 base, with 13 bases between them. In germline, CDR1 is SNHLY, CDR2 FYNNEI. This CDR3 is 14 amino acids long.

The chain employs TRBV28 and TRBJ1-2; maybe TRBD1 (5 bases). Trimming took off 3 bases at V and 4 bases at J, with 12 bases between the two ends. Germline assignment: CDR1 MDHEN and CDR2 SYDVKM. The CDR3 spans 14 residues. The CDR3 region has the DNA TGTGCCAGCAGTTTTGGGGGGTATGGCTATGGCTACACCTTC. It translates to CASSFGGYGYGYTF.

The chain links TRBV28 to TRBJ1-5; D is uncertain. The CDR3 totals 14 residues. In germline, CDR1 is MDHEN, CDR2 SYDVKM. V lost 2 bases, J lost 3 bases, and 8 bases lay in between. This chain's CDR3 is CASSLAQDNQPQHF. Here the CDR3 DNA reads TGTGCCAGCAGTTTAGCCCAGGACAATCAGCCCCAGCATTTT.

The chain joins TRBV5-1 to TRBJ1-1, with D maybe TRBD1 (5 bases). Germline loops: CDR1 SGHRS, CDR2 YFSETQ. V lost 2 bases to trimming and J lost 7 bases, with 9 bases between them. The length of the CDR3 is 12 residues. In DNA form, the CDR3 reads TGCGCCAGCAGCTTCTGGGGGGTTGAAGCTTTCTTT. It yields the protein CASSFWGVEAFF.

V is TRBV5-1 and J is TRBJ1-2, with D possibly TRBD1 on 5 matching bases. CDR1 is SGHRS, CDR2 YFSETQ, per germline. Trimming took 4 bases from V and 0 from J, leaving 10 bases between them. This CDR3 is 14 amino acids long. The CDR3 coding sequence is TGCGCCAGCAGCGTGGACAATGCTAACTATGGCTACACCTTC. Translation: CASSVDNANYGYTF.

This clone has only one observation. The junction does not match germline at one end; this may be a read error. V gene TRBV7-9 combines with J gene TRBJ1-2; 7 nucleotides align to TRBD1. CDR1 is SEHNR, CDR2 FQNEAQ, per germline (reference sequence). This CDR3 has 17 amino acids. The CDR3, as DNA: TGCGCCAGCAGCCTAAGAGACTCGGGACAGAGGCACTATGGCTACACCTTC. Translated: CASSLRDSGQRHYGYTF.

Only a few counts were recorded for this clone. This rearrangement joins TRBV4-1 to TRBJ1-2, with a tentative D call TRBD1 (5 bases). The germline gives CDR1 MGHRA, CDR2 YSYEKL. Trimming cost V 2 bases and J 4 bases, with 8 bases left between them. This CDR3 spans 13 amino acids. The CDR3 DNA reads TGCGCCAGCAGCCAAACAGGATCCTATGGCTACACCTTC. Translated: CASSQTGSYGYTF.

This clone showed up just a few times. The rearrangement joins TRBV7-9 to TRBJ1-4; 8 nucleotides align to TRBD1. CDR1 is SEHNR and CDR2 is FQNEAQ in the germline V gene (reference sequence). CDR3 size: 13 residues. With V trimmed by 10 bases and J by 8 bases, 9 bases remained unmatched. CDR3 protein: CATQDRVDEKLFF. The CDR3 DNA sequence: TGTGCCACCCAGGACAGGGTAGACGAAAAACTGTTTTTT.

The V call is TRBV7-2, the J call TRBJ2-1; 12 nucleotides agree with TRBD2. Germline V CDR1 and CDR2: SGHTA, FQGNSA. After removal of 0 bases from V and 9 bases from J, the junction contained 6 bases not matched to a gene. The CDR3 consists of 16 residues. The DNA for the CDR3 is TGTGCCAGCAGCTTAGCGAGCCGGACTAGCGGGATTGAGCAGTTCTTC. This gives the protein CASSLASRTSGIEQFF.

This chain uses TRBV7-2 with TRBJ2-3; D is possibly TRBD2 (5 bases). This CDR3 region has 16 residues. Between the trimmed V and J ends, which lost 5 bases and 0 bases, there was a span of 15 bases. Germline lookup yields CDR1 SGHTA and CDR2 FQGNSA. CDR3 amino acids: CASSTNSRLSTDTQYF. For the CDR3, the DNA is TGTGCCAGCAGCACCAACTCCAGACTAAGCACAGATACGCAGTATTTT.

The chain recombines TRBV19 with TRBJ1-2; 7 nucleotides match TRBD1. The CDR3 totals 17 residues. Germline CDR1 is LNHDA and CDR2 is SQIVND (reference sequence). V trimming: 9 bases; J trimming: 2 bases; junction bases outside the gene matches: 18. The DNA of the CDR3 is TGTGCCAGCAGGGGTATTCTCGGGACAGAGAAAAACTATGGCTACACCTTC. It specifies CASRGILGTEKNYGYTF.